This T cell receptor (beta chain) was retrieved from a study of T cell responses to AZD1222 COVID-19 vaccine. Regarding the study as a whole: Reports say nearly half of spike-specific TCRs go after unmutated variant regions.

As regards this clone: Its antigen is as yet unknown.

Clones were read by immunoSEQ multiplex PCR, and TCRdb kept only the in-frame ones, dropping some. The sample has about 150,000 clones; about 89% are singletons. Germline CDR1 is SEHNR and CDR2 is FQNEAQ (reference sequence). The CDR3 sequence is 15 residues long. V shed 2 bases, J shed 5 bases, and the junction held 6 bases outside the gene matches. V gene TRBV7-9 combines with J gene TRBJ1-1, with 9 bases matching TRBD1. The TCR sequence derives from an adult who received the AZD1222 COVID-19 vaccine. The sequencing used peripheral blood, collected 28 days after the second AZD1222 dose. CDR3 loop: CASSLTGGAGTEAFF. CDR3 in DNA: TGTGCCAGCAGCTTAACAGGGGGCGCGGGGACTGAAGCTTTCTTT.